This T cell receptor beta chain was sequenced in a study of blood T cell repertoires in COVID-19. Study in general: The United States, Italy and Spain were the sources of the acute and convalescent COVID-19 samples. In each case, the material was cDNA or gDNA derived from T cells, B-cell-depleted T cells, or PBMCs.

Source study methods: Estimation of nucleated cell counts relied on the amplification of reference gene primers. TCRdb keeps only in-frame clones here, not all; method: immunoSEQ multiplex PCR. V and J calls and clone size are given by that table; D and trimming were obtained from the DNA. The sample lists fewer than 200,000 clones; 80% to 90% were seen once. CDR3 size: 15 residues. V was pared by 3 bases and J by 2 bases, with 11 bases between. CDR1 is MNHEY, CDR2 SMNVEV, per germline (reference sequence). The sequenced material came from peripheral blood. The origin of this receptor is a man between 45 and 60 years old with active or convalescent COVID-19. V usage is TRBV27 and J usage is TRBJ1-5; the D gene is possibly TRBD1 (6 bases). CDR3 nucleotides: TGTGCCAGCAGTTTTTTGGGGGCCCGCAATCAGCCCCAGCATTTT. It yields the protein CASSFLGARNQPQHF.